One sample yielded the 24 T cell receptor beta chains listed below, sequenced in a study of shared clonotypes between healthy human individuals. Only CD45RO-negative cells positively selected for CCR7 counted as naive CD8 cells, so terminally differentiated effector memory CD45RA+ cells were excluded. Generated by immunoSEQ multiplex PCR, the TCRdb table keeps only in-frame clones and is missing some. The sample holds about 2.1 million clones, 93% seen once. The specimen sequenced was naive CD8+ T cells from PBMCs. The receptors were gathered from a man aged 18 to 30 in good health. Some clones in this sample may be carry-over from other donors' samples.

This clone has just one count. In DNA form, the CDR3 reads TGTGCCAGCAGTGAATATAAAACGGGACAGAACTATGGCTACACCTTC. It codes for CASSEYKTGQNYGYTF. The chain uses TRBV25-1 and TRBJ1-2, with 7 bases matching TRBD1. The germline gives CDR1 MGHDK, CDR2 SYGVNS. J was trimmed by 2 bases and V by 0 bases; bases with no gene match: 6. The length of the CDR3 is 16 residues.

This clone was found once. The chain is built from TRBV28 and TRBJ1-3; D remains unclear. The CDR3 runs 14 residues. The germline V gene encodes CDR1 MDHEN and CDR2 SYDVKM. Trimming stripped 3 bases from V and 0 bases from J, with 6 bases between. CDR3 loop: CASSLPSSGNTIYF. CDR3 coding DNA: TGTGCCAGCAGTTTGCCCAGCTCTGGAAACACCATATATTTT.

V and J are TRBV9 and TRBJ1-1, with unresolved D. This CDR3 region has 15 residues. Germline V gene sequence: CDR1 SGDLS, CDR2 YYNGEE. The V gene lost 3 bases and the J gene lost 0 bases, with 12 bases spanning the gap. CDR3 sequence (DNA): TGTGCCAGCAGCGCCAACAGCAGAATGAACACTGAAGCTTTCTTT. Amino acid sequence: CASSANSRMNTEAFF.

This rearrangement joins TRBV10-3 to TRBJ1-3; D is ambiguous. The CDR3 covers 16 residues. The germline CDR1 and CDR2 sequences are ENHRY and SYGVKD. The V end lost 10 bases, the J end lost 3 bases, and 22 bases lay between the germline ends. In nucleotides, the CDR3 is TGTGCCAGCCAGTTTGATCCTCCGAGCATTGGAAACACCATATATTTT. It codes for CASQFDPPSIGNTIYF.

The CDR3 DNA sequence: TGTGCCAGCAGCTTAGTGGAGACAGGGGACTACGAGCAGTACTTC. This translates into CASSLVETGDYEQYF. The J gene is TRBJ2-7, the V gene TRBV11-1; 8 nucleotides match TRBD1. This CDR3 comprises 15 residues. V shed 1 base and J 3 bases; nucleotides not matched to a gene: 5. Germline V gene sequence: CDR1 SGHAT, CDR2 FQDESV (reference sequence). Variable domain in full (rest from reference TRBV11-1 and TRBJ2-7): EAEVAQSPRYKITEKSQAVAFWCDPISGHATLYWYRQILGQGPELLVQFQDESVVDDSQLPKDRFSAERLKGVDSTLKIQPAELGDSAMYLCASSLVETGDYEQYFGPGTRLTVT.

This clone was seen only a few times. The chain recombines TRBV9 with TRBJ1-1; D perhaps matches TRBD1 (5 bases). CDR1 SGDLS and CDR2 YYNGEE come from the germline V gene. The ends were cut back, 7 bases at V and 2 bases at J, with 12 bases in the middle. The CDR3 is made up of 13 amino acids. The CDR3 reads CASGSGLNTEAFF. CDR3 bases: TGTGCCAGCGGATCGGGACTAAACACTGAAGCTTTCTTT.

The J gene is TRBJ2-7, the V gene TRBV15, with TRBD2 as a possible D gene (6 bases). The length of the CDR3 is 15 residues. The V end was cut by 1 base, the J end by 4 bases, with 14 bases between. CDR1 LNHNV and CDR2 YYDKDF come from the germline V gene (reference sequence). This CDR3 reads CATSRVGGEVYEQYF. The CDR3, as DNA: TGTGCCACCAGCAGAGTTGGCGGGGAGGTATACGAGCAGTACTTC.

This sequence joins TRBV10-3 and TRBJ1-1; unclear D gene. Germline V gives CDR1 ENHRY, CDR2 SYGVKD. This CDR3 is 11 amino acids long. Trimming left V 7 bases short and J 7 bases short, with 10 bases between. CDR3 in amino acids: CAITDTFEAFF. CDR3 DNA: TGTGCCATCACTGACACCTTTGAAGCTTTCTTT.

The CDR3 here is CASSLSRQGIHEQFF. CDR3 in DNA: TGCGCCAGCAGCTTGAGTAGACAGGGGATTCATGAGCAGTTCTTC. The chain combines TRBV5-1 with TRBJ2-1; 8 positions match TRBD1. Looked up from germline, CDR1 is SGHRS and CDR2 is YFSETQ. The V segment lost 1 base and the J segment 8 bases; nucleotides outside the gene matches: 8. This CDR3 region has 15 residues.

This clone was seen just once. The CDR3 coding sequence is TGTGCCAGCAGGAAGACTGGGGCCAACGTCCTGACTTTC. Translated, it gives CASRKTGANVLTF. The chain uses TRBV7-3 and TRBJ2-6; D is undetermined. The ends were cut back, 6 bases at V and 2 bases at J, with 5 bases in the middle. The CDR3 spans 13 residues. Germline loops: CDR1 SGHTA, CDR2 FQGTGA.

This chain uses TRBV7-2 with TRBJ2-7, with D maybe TRBD2 (6 bases). Germline CDR1 is SGHTA and CDR2 is FQGNSA. This CDR3 is built from 15 residues. Trimming took 3 bases from V and 3 from J, leaving 15 bases between them. The CDR3 DNA follows: TGTGCCAGCAGCTTTTTCCCGGGGGTGAGCTACGAGCAGTACTTC. Amino acid sequence: CASSFFPGVSYEQYF.

V is TRBV7-9 and J is TRBJ1-4; 9 nucleotides match TRBD1. The germline CDR1 and CDR2 sequences are SEHNR and FQNEAQ (reference sequence). CDR3 length: 15 amino acids. The V gene end was trimmed by 5 bases and the J gene end by 4 bases; junction bases not matched to a gene: 5. In nucleotides, the CDR3 is TGTGCCAGCAGCCCAGGGACAGGGAATAATGAAAAACTGTTTTTT. Translation gives CASSPGTGNNEKLFF.

The chain recombines TRBV9 with TRBJ2-7, with D possibly TRBD1 on 5 matching bases. The CDR3 totals 13 residues. Germline values: CDR1 SGDLS, CDR2 YYNGEE. V was cut by 4 bases and J by 5 bases, with 13 bases left in between. In nucleotides, the CDR3 is TGTGCCAGCAGCCGGACACATAGAGACGAGCAGTACTTC. Translation gives CASSRTHRDEQYF.

In the case of this clone: The sample carries other DNA sequences with the same CDR3. The rearrangement links TRBV27 to TRBJ2-1, with 8 bases aligning to TRBD2. The CDR3 extends over 15 amino acids. The V and J ends lost 2 bases and 4 bases, in that order; junction bases with no gene match: 4. Germline V gives CDR1 MNHEY, CDR2 SMNVEV (reference sequence). The CDR3 nucleotides read TGTGCCAGCAGTTTAGCGGGAGGCACATACAATGAGCAGTTCTTC. Protein product: CASSLAGGTYNEQFF.

This rearrangement joins TRBV7-9 to TRBJ2-7; D remains ambiguous. V shed 1 base and J shed 5 bases, with 12 bases lying between them. CDR3 length equals 14 residues. Germline V gene data show CDR1 as SEHNR and CDR2 as FQNEAQ (reference sequence). The CDR3 bases are TGTGCCAGCAGCTTAGGCCGCCGCGTCGACGAGCAGTACTTC. Translating it yields CASSLGRRVDEQYF.

The rearrangement joins TRBV27 to TRBJ2-7; D uncertain. V lost 8 bases to trimming and J lost 0 bases, with 11 bases between them. The germline V gene has CDR1 MNHEY and CDR2 SMNVEV (reference sequence). The CDR3 has 13 amino acids. CDR3 sequence: CASHSGGSYEQYF. CDR3 nucleotides: TGTGCCAGCCATTCAGGCGGCTCCTACGAGCAGTACTTC.

This clone occurred a few times. This rearrangement joins TRBV29-1 to TRBJ1-1; D remains ambiguous. The CDR3 is made up of 11 amino acids. Trimming cost V 6 bases and J 6 bases, with 11 bases left between them. CDR1 and CDR2 (germline): SQVTM, ANQGSEA. CDR3 bases: TGCAGCGTATGGTATCAGGCTGAAGCTTTCTTT. Amino acids: CSVWYQAEAFF.

The CDR3 nucleotides are TGTGCCAGCAGCGCTTCCCAGGGTGGATCGTACAATGAGCAGTTCTTC. Its protein is CASSASQGGSYNEQFF. This chain connects TRBV9 to TRBJ2-1, with D tentatively TRBD1 (5 bases). The CDR3 contains 16 residues. The V and J ends lost 3 bases and 4 bases respectively, with 17 bases between them. The germline CDR1 and CDR2 sequences are SGDLS and YYNGEE.

The V and J genes are TRBV2 and TRBJ2-7; the match to TRBD1 covers 8 bases. The germline gives CDR1 SNHLY, CDR2 FYNNEI. This CDR3 region has 14 residues. J gave up 4 bases and V 5 bases, and 7 bases lay outside the gene matches. CDR3 sequence reads: CASSNRDRLYEQYF. For the CDR3, the DNA is TGTGCCAGCAGTAACCGGGACAGGCTATACGAGCAGTACTTC.

The chain recombines TRBV13 with TRBJ1-4, with D possibly TRBD1 on 6 matching bases. This CDR3 has 15 residues. Per germline, CDR1 PRHDT and CDR2 FYEKMQ (reference sequence). Trimming took off 4 bases at V and 4 bases at J, with 13 bases between the two ends. The CDR3 DNA reads TGTGCCAGCAGCTACAGGGTAATGGGTAATGAAAAACTGTTTTTT. It is translated as CASSYRVMGNEKLFF.

The V and J genes are TRBV7-9 and TRBJ2-3; 8 nucleotides align to TRBD2. The CDR3 contains 16 residues. The germline CDR1 and CDR2 sequences are SEHNR and FQNEAQ (reference sequence). After removal of 3 bases from V and 4 bases from J, the junction contained 9 bases not matched to a gene. The CDR3, as DNA: TGTGCCAGCAGCTTCCTTAGCGGGATCAATGCAGATACGCAGTATTTT. It codes for CASSFLSGINADTQYF.

The chain combines TRBV27 with TRBJ1-2; tentatively, D is TRBD1 (6 bases). Germline V gene sequence: CDR1 MNHEY, CDR2 SMNVEV (reference sequence). Trimming left V 5 bases short and J 3 bases short, with 19 bases between. This CDR3 region has 16 residues. CDR3: CASSRILAGDYYGYTF. In nucleotides, the CDR3 is TGTGCCAGCAGTCGAATCCTTGCAGGGGACTACTATGGCTACACCTTC.

The chain carries TRBV7-9 and TRBJ1-2; no reliable D call. The CDR3 totals 11 residues. Germline CDR1 SEHNR, CDR2 FQNEAQ (reference sequence). Trimming removed 5 bases from V and 3 bases from J, with 4 bases in between. CDR3 region: CASSTYYGYTF. CDR3 bases: TGTGCCAGCAGCACATACTATGGCTACACCTTC. Full variable domain (remainder filled in from reference TRBV7-9 and TRBJ1-2): DTGVSQNPRHKITKRGQNVTFRCDPISEHNRLYWYRQTLGQGPEFLTYFQNEAQLEKSRLLSDRFSAERPKGSFSTLEIQRTEQGDSAMYLCASSTYYGYTFGSGTRLTVV.

This chain links TRBV5-4 with TRBJ2-3; 11 bases line up with TRBD1. The trim removed 4 bases at V and 7 bases at J, leaving 11 bases unmatched. The CDR3 length is 16 residues. In germline, CDR1 is SGHNT, CDR2 YYREEE (reference sequence). The CDR3 sequence: CASSPGTGGIMNTQYF. DNA of the CDR3: TGTGCCAGCAGCCCCGGGACAGGGGGGATTATGAATACGCAGTATTTT.